The 12 T cell receptor beta chains in this list originate from one sample, sequenced in a study of beta chain features in type 1 diabetes. Study results and limitations: Moderately but significantly shorter TCRB CDR3s were found in Type 1 diabetes patients in all four CD4+ subsets.

These receptors' antigens are unknown. Of the isolated RNA, all was reverse transcribed, and so the sequenced material was expressed TCRB transcripts. The table came from immunoSEQ multiplex PCR; TCRdb's copy has only in-frame clones and leaves some out. In the table there are 150,000 to 200,000 clones, roughly 59% of which are singletons. The sample consisted of naive CD4+ T cells from blood. These TCRs come from a man under 40 with type 1 diabetes.

The chain is built from TRBV11-2 and TRBJ2-3; D may be TRBD1 or TRBD2 (6 bases each). This CDR3 is built from 16 residues. Trimming removed 1 base at V and 5 bases at J, with 16 bases between. Germline V lookup: CDR1 SGHAT, CDR2 FQNNGV. Here the CDR3 DNA reads TGTGCCAGCAGCTTAGTAACGGGGGCTAAACGAGATACGCAGTATTTT. Residues: CASSLVTGAKRDTQYF.

There are a few counts of this clone. This chain connects TRBV10-3 to TRBJ2-5; 10 bases line up with TRBD2. V was pared by 3 bases and J by 2 bases, with 3 bases of the junction left unmatched. Germline V gives CDR1 ENHRY, CDR2 SYGVKD. The CDR3 extends over 15 amino acids. The CDR3 region has the DNA TGTGCCATCAGTGACACTAGCGGGACGCAAGAGACCCAGTACTTC. It yields the protein CAISDTSGTQETQYF.

The J gene is TRBJ2-1, the V gene TRBV9; D may be TRBD2 (6 bases). CDR3 size: 15 residues. CDR1 and CDR2 (germline): SGDLS, YYNGEE. V lost 0 bases to trimming and J lost 3 bases, with 10 bases between them. For the CDR3, the DNA is TGTGCCAGCAGCGTAGGTGGGCGGGACTACAATGAGCAGTTCTTC. It is translated as CASSVGGRDYNEQFF. The whole variable domain, remainder taken from reference TRBV9 and TRBJ2-1, is DSGVTQTPKHLITATGQRVTLRCSPRSGDLSVYWYQQSLDQGLQFLIQYYNGEERAKGNILERFSAQQFPDLHSELNLSSLELGDSALYFCASSVGGRDYNEQFFGPGTRLTVL.

V and J are TRBV27 and TRBJ2-7; D is possibly TRBD2 (6 bases). This CDR3 region has 15 residues. The germline V gene encodes CDR1 MNHEY and CDR2 SMNVEV (reference sequence). V lost 6 bases, J lost 0 bases, and 15 bases lay in between. The CDR3 loop is CASRLRWGVSYEQYF. The CDR3 nucleotides read TGTGCCAGCAGACTGAGGTGGGGGGTCTCCTACGAGCAGTACTTC.

This clone appeared a few times. This chain connects TRBV2 to TRBJ2-1; 7 bases fit TRBD2. The V segment lost 7 bases and the J segment 2 bases; nucleotides outside the gene matches: 2. The germline gives CDR1 SNHLY, CDR2 FYNNEI. This CDR3 spans 13 amino acids. The CDR3 region has the DNA TGTGCCAGCAACGCGGGGGCCTACAATGAGCAGTTCTTC. Protein sequence: CASNAGAYNEQFF. Combining the CDR3 with reference TRBV2 and TRBJ2-1 gives the whole variable domain EPEVTQTPSHQVTQMGQEVILRCVPISNHLYFYWYRQILGQKVEFLVSFYNNEISEKSEIFDDQFSVERPDGSNFTLKIRSTKLEDSAMYFCASNAGAYNEQFFGPGTRLTVL.

This clone was seen only a few times. At one end, the junction sequence differs from germline, possibly due to a read error. The V gene is TRBV29-1, the J gene TRBJ1-2, with D possibly TRBD1 on 6 matching bases. The CDR3 has 15 amino acids. The V gene's germline CDR1 is SQVTM and CDR2 ANQGSEA. For the CDR3, the DNA is TGCAGCATTGAGGGGGTAGTGCCGCTGAACTATGGCTACACCTTC. It encodes CSIEGVVPLNYGYTF.

V usage is TRBV29-1 and J usage is TRBJ2-5; 8 bases fit TRBD2. Germline V gives CDR1 SQVTM, CDR2 ANQGSEA. This CDR3 is built from 14 residues. V was pared by 5 bases and J by 5 bases, with 10 bases of the junction left unmatched. The CDR3 region is CSVRRLAIGETQYF. The CDR3 DNA is TGCAGCGTTCGGCGACTAGCGATTGGGGAGACCCAGTACTTC.

The gene calls are TRBV30 and TRBJ2-7; D gene ambiguous. V lost 1 base and J 7 bases, leaving 14 bases between the germline ends. Germline CDR1 GTSNPN, CDR2 SVGIG (reference sequence). The CDR3 is 13 amino acids. The CDR3 DNA reads as TGTGCCTGGAGTGGGTTACAGATTCGGGAGCAGTACTTC. This translates into CAWSGLQIREQYF.

This rearrangement joins TRBV20-1 to TRBJ2-1; no clear D gene. Germline CDR1 DFQATT, CDR2 SNEGSKA (reference sequence). The CDR3 has 10 amino acids. V was pared by 3 bases and J by 6 bases, with 3 bases between. The CDR3 loop is CSASINEQFF. As DNA, the CDR3 is TGCAGTGCTAGCATCAATGAGCAGTTCTTC.

J is TRBJ2-1 and V is TRBV29-1; D is undetermined. This CDR3 is built from 15 residues. Trimming left V 0 bases short and J 4 bases short, with 13 bases between. CDR1 SQVTM and CDR2 ANQGSEA come from the germline V gene. CDR3 loop: CSVEDPVTEYNEQFF. The CDR3, as DNA: TGCAGCGTTGAAGATCCTGTGACTGAATACAATGAGCAGTTCTTC.

The chain links TRBV18 to TRBJ1-2; D not certain. V dropped 4 bases and J dropped 4 bases, with 16 bases sitting between them. The CDR3 has 15 residues. The V gene's germline CDR1 is KGHSH and CDR2 LQKENI. The CDR3 DNA reads TGTGCCAGCTCACTGGGTGACCCCGGGGTCTATGGCTACACCTTC. This translates into CASSLGDPGVYGYTF.

In its sample, this clone was seen a few times. The chain links TRBV27 to TRBJ2-1, with 12 bases aligning to TRBD2. Germline CDR1 and CDR2: MNHEY and SMNVEV (reference sequence). This CDR3 has 15 amino acids. V lost 5 bases to trimming and J lost 9 bases; unmatched junction nucleotides: 8. CDR3 loop: CASSPRGLAGSEQFF. The DNA of the CDR3 is TGTGCCAGCAGTCCAAGAGGACTAGCGGGGTCTGAGCAGTTCTTC.